Sequencing of this T cell receptor beta chain was carried out in a study of T cell responses to AZD1222 COVID-19 vaccine. Whole-study findings and limits: Spike-specific TCR breadth and depth grew following two AZD1222 doses. It was only after the peak T cell response that any repertoires were sampled. Donors were mostly white British, more females; clonal diversity possibly underestimated.

CDR1 and CDR2 from the germline V gene are MDHEN and SYDVKM. The V gene end was trimmed by 6 bases and the J gene end by 4 bases; junction bases not matched to a gene: 8. CDR3 length: 15 amino acids. Comments on this clone: Its antigen is not known.

This table comes from immunoSEQ multiplex PCR, and its TCRdb copy is limited to in-frame clones, with some not included. The sample shows some 140,000 clones, around four fifths of them seen only once. The specimen comprised peripheral blood, sampled on day 0 of AZD1222 vaccination. The sequence was obtained from an adult in good health. The rearrangement uses TRBV28 and TRBJ1-4, with 7 bases matching TRBD1. This chain's CDR3 is CASSQRGQRNEKLFF. The DNA for the CDR3 is TGTGCCAGCAGCCAAAGGGGACAGCGTAATGAAAAACTGTTTTTT.